The 20 T cell receptor beta chains listed next were all sequenced from one sample in a study of T cells in Graves' hyperthyroidism and ophthalmopathy. Amplification of TCR beta CDR3 regions used RNA as the template. A first-round RT-PCR of the TCR CDR3 used the HTBI primer set. One entry per CDR3 protein, called by TCRdb with MiXCR from the multiplex PCR reads. The sample includes around 620,000 distinct CDR3 sequences, around 42% of them seen just once. The sample was peripheral blood or thyroid tissue (not recorded which). All receptors come from an adult woman with Graves' disease, either hyperthyroidism or ophthalmopathy (not recorded which).

The chain recombines TRBV15 with TRBJ2-5; D call uncertain. CDR3 size: 13 residues. Trimming shortened V by 3 bases and J by 5 bases, and 10 bases separated the two germline ends. Germline V lookup: CDR1 LNHNV, CDR2 YYDKDF (reference sequence). The CDR3 DNA reads as TGTGCCACCAGCAGCCCGCCGGTTGAGACCCAGTACTTC. Residues: CATSSPPVETQYF.

The rearrangement uses TRBV29-1 and TRBJ1-2; possible D gene TRBD1, 5 bases. Germline CDR1 and CDR2: SQVTM and ANQGSEA. The CDR3 is 12 amino acids. CDR3 bases: TGCGGGGCGGCCGGCCAGTACTATGGCTACACCTTC. This translates into CGAAGQYYGYTF.

This clonotype has a count of ten or more. The CDR3 region has the DNA TGTGCCAGCAAGAGAATGAACACCGGGGAGCTGTTTTTT. It codes for CASKRMNTGELFF. V is TRBV6-5 and J is TRBJ2-2; D ambiguous. The ends were cut back, 7 bases at V and 1 base at J, with 7 bases in the middle. The CDR3 is 13 amino acids. Germline V gene data show CDR1 as MNHEY and CDR2 as SVGAGI.

This clonotype occurred a few times. The rearrangement uses TRBV2 and TRBJ1-2; possible D gene TRBD1, 6 bases. Germline CDR1 reads SNHLY; CDR2 reads FYNNEI. The V and J ends lost 4 bases and 4 bases respectively, with 10 bases between them. The CDR3 covers 13 residues. In DNA form, the CDR3 reads TGTGCCAGCAGTGTTACAGGGATCTATGGCTACACCTTC. Protein product: CASSVTGIYGYTF.

This clonotype was observed many times. Here the CDR3 DNA reads TGCGCCAGCAGCTTGGGCCCCAGGGAGACTGAAGCTTTCTTT. Amino acid sequence: CASSLGPRETEAFF. This chain uses TRBV5-1 with TRBJ1-1; D might be TRBD1 (5 bases). The CDR3 is 14 residues long. V lost 0 bases and J lost 5, with 11 bases in between. CDR1 and CDR2 from the germline V gene are SGHRS and YFSETQ.

The table lists this clonotype with many counts. The chain carries TRBV14 and TRBJ2-7, with D tentatively TRBD2 (6 bases). Germline V CDR1 and CDR2: SGHDN, FVKESK. This CDR3 spans 15 amino acids. The V and J ends lost 4 bases and 0 bases respectively, with 13 bases between them. For the CDR3, the DNA is TGTGCCAGCAGCCCCCGGAGGGCTAGCTCCTACGAGCAGTACTTC. This codes for CASSPRRASSYEQYF. Filled out from reference TRBV14 and TRBJ2-7, the complete variable domain reads EAGVTQFPSHSVIEKGQTVTLRCDPISGHDNLYWYRRVMGKEIKFLLHFVKESKQDESGMPNNRFLAERTGGTYSTLKVQPAELEDSGVYFCASSPRRASSYEQYFGPGTRLTVT.

This clonotype was counted many times. V and J are TRBV11-1 and TRBJ2-5, with TRBD1 as a possible D gene (5 bases). CDR1 and CDR2 (germline): SGHAT, FQDESV (reference sequence). V was pared by 2 bases and J by 0 bases, with 10 bases between. The CDR3 length is 15 residues. The CDR3: CASSLTTVYQETQYF. CDR3 DNA sequence: TGTGCCAGCAGCTTAACGACAGTTTACCAAGAGACCCAGTACTTC. The full variable domain, its missing parts supplied by reference TRBV11-1 and TRBJ2-5, is EAEVAQSPRYKITEKSQAVAFWCDPISGHATLYWYRQILGQGPELLVQFQDESVVDDSQLPKDRFSAERLKGVDSTLKIQPAELGDSAMYLCASSLTTVYQETQYFGPGTRLLVL.

This clonotype showed up many times. CDR3 sequence (DNA): TGTGCCAGCAGCCGGGACAGCCTCTATGGCTACACCTTC. This codes for CASSRDSLYGYTF. The chain has TRBV9 and TRBJ1-2, with 7 bases identical to TRBD1. Looked up from germline, CDR1 is SGDLS and CDR2 is YYNGEE. The CDR3 has 13 residues. The J segment lost 4 bases and the V segment lost 4 bases, leaving 4 bases of the junction unmatched.

Details on this clonotype: Likely a read error: the CDR3 ends without its conserved phenylalanine or tryptophan. The DNA is left out, because the CDR3 cannot be placed on it with certainty; the CDR3 is given as TCRdb lists it. CDR3 loop: CASSYGPLGATL. The rearrangement links TRBV6-5 to TRBJ1-1; TRBD1, the D gene given by the table, was not confirmed from the DNA. The CDR3 totals 12 residues, both ends included. Per the germline V gene, CDR1 is MNHEY and CDR2 is SVGAGI.

The gene calls are TRBV20-1 and TRBJ1-2; D remains ambiguous. The CDR3 loop spans 11 amino acids. CDR1 and CDR2 from the germline V gene are DFQATT and SNEGSKA (reference sequence). Trimming took off 4 bases at V and 11 bases at J, with 14 bases between the two ends. This chain's CDR3 is CSATWTSGYTF. The CDR3 DNA reads as TGCAGTGCTACGTGGACTAGCGGATACACCTTC.

Many counts were recorded for this clonotype. The chain has TRBV5-8 and TRBJ1-6; 8 nucleotides line up with TRBD1. This CDR3 region has 14 residues. Trimming cost V 2 bases and J 8 bases; bases outside gene matches: 3. Germline V gives CDR1 SGHTS, CDR2 YDEGEE. CDR3 loop: CASSFGQGYSPLHF. The CDR3, as DNA: TGTGCCAGCAGCTTTGGACAGGGATATTCACCCCTCCACTTT. Full variable domain (remainder filled in from reference TRBV5-8 and TRBJ1-6): EAGVTQSPTHLIKTRGQQATLRCSPISGHTSVYWYQQALGLGLQFLLWYDEGEERNRGNFPPRFSGRQFPNYSSELNVNALELEDSALYLCASSFGQGYSPLHFGNGTRLTVT.

This clonotype showed up many times. The V and J genes are TRBV11-3 and TRBJ1-5; D is perhaps TRBD1 (6 bases). The CDR3 is 17 residues long. Germline V gene lookup returns CDR1 SGHNT and CDR2 YENEEA. V was trimmed by 7 bases and J by 1 base, leaving 20 bases between them. The CDR3 reads CASTTRVGQTSNQPQHF. The DNA for the CDR3 is TGTGCCAGCACTACCAGGGTCGGACAGACGAGCAATCAGCCCCAGCATTTT.

This clonotype has ten or more counts. This chain uses TRBV5-5 with TRBJ1-1; the match to TRBD1 covers 7 bases. After removal of 4 bases from V and 1 base from J, the junction contained 7 bases not matched to a gene. Germline-derived CDR1 and CDR2 are SGHKS and YYEKEE (reference sequence). This CDR3 spans 15 amino acids. The CDR3 protein is CASSPVGTANTEAFF. The CDR3 DNA reads as TGTGCCAGCAGCCCCGTAGGGACAGCGAACACTGAAGCTTTCTTT.

Many counts were recorded for this clonotype. The V and J genes are TRBV20-1 and TRBJ2-2; D may be TRBD1 (6 bases). Trimming took off 0 bases at V and 7 bases at J, with 9 bases between the two ends. The CDR3 totals 13 residues. CDR1 and CDR2 (germline): DFQATT, SNEGSKA (reference sequence). The CDR3 is CSARDTGIGELFF. CDR3 coding DNA: TGCAGTGCTAGAGATACAGGGATCGGGGAGCTGTTTTTT.

This clonotype appeared many times. The chain recombines TRBV20-1 with TRBJ2-7, with D maybe TRBD2 (6 bases). Germline V lookup: CDR1 DFQATT, CDR2 SNEGSKA (reference sequence). Between the trimmed V and J ends, which lost 5 bases and 3 bases, there was a span of 17 bases. CDR3 length: 14 amino acids. CDR3 sequence (DNA): TGCAGTGCTTTAATCGGGAGAGGGTTCTACGAGCAGTACTTC. Translating it yields CSALIGRGFYEQYF.

This chain links TRBV2 with TRBJ2-7; tentatively, D is TRBD1 (7 bases). The CDR3 loop spans 15 amino acids. Germline V gene data show CDR1 as SNHLY and CDR2 as FYNNEI. The V end was cut by 6 bases, the J end by 0 bases, with 15 bases between. In nucleotides, the CDR3 is TGTGCCAGCAGGGAGGGGGACAGTGACTCCTACGAGCAGTACTTC. It codes for CASREGDSDSYEQYF.

The CDR3 bases are TGTGCCAGCAGTATCACACGAGGGTACGAGCAGTACTTC. It specifies CASSITRGYEQYF. The gene calls are TRBV7-9 and TRBJ2-7; TRBD2 might be the D (5 bases). Germline lookup yields CDR1 SEHNR and CDR2 FQNEAQ (reference sequence). The V and J ends lost 6 bases and 4 bases respectively, with 13 bases between them. The CDR3 covers 13 residues.

The chain links TRBV4-1 to TRBJ1-4; the match to TRBD1 covers 8 bases. V was clipped by 3 bases and J by 4 bases; unmatched bases: 10. CDR3 length equals 17 residues. From germline, CDR1 is MGHRA and CDR2 YSYEKL. CDR3 loop: CASSQRWQGAGNEKLFF. CDR3 in DNA: TGCGCCAGCAGCCAGCGTTGGCAGGGGGCGGGTAATGAAAAACTGTTTTTT.

Comment on this clonotype: The conserved closing phenylalanine or tryptophan is absent in this CDR3, likely reflecting a read error. The DNA is left out, because the CDR3 cannot be placed on it with certainty; the CDR3 is given as TCRdb lists it. The J gene is TRBJ2-5, the V gene TRBV7-8. CDR1 and CDR2 from the germline V gene are SGHVS and FQNEAQ. The CDR3 totals 10 residues, both ends included. CDR3 sequence reads: CASIPKLGTS.

The chain uses TRBV7-3 and TRBJ1-2; 7 positions match TRBD1. Germline V gene data show CDR1 as SGHTA and CDR2 as FQGTGA. The CDR3 covers 12 residues. The J segment lost 12 bases and the V segment lost 5 bases, leaving 9 bases of the junction unmatched. CDR3 in DNA: TGTGCCAGCAGCCTTGGGACAGCTGGAAACACCTTC. This encodes CASSLGTAGNTF.